These 14 T cell receptor beta chains came from one sample sequenced in a study of shared clonotypes between healthy human individuals. CD45RO-negative CD8 cells positively selected for CCR7 made up the naive population, which excluded terminally differentiated effector memory CD45RA+ cells. Clones were sequenced by immunoSEQ multiplex PCR, and TCRdb holds only the in-frame ones, with some missing. Of 2 million to 2.5 million clones detected, around 96% appear once; the ten largest clones hold around 1.1%. Sequencing was done on a sample of naive CD8+ T cells sorted from blood. Receptor source: a man aged 18 to 30 in good health.

The rearrangement uses TRBV6-6 and TRBJ1-1; D possibly corresponds to TRBD1 (6 bases). V lost 5 bases, J lost 8 bases, and 12 bases lay in between. CDR3 length equals 12 residues. Germline lookup yields CDR1 MNHNY and CDR2 SVGAGI (reference sequence). CDR3 nucleotides: TGTGCCAGCAGTCCCGACGACAGGGAAGCTTTCTTT. This gives the protein CASSPDDREAFF.

The DNA for the CDR3 is TGCAGCGGTGAGGACAGGGCTAACTATGGCTACACCTTC. Translation gives CSGEDRANYGYTF. V is TRBV29-1 and J is TRBJ1-2; 8 positions agree with TRBD1. The CDR3 runs to 13 residues. CDR1 and CDR2 from the germline V gene are SQVTM and ANQGSEA. The ends lost 7 bases at V and 0 bases at J; junction bases unmatched: 4.

The chain carries TRBV27 and TRBJ2-3; D might be TRBD1 or TRBD2, each matching 6 bases. The V and J ends lost 6 bases and 3 bases respectively, with 19 bases between them. This CDR3 contains 16 residues. The germline CDR1 and CDR2 sequences are MNHEY and SMNVEV (reference sequence). CDR3 region: CASRELGGRETDTQYF. CDR3 DNA sequence: TGTGCCAGCAGGGAGTTAGGGGGGCGCGAAACAGATACGCAGTATTTT.

Note on this clone: The sample holds other DNA sequences that translate to the same CDR3. J is TRBJ2-5 and V is TRBV9, with TRBD1 matching over 7 bases. This CDR3 region has 14 residues. V lost 0 bases, J lost 1 base, and 0 bases stayed unmatched. Germline V lookup: CDR1 SGDLS, CDR2 YYNGEE. The CDR3 coding sequence is TGTGCCAGCAGCGTAGCAGGGGGCCAAGAGACCCAGTACTTC. Residues: CASSVAGGQETQYF.

The chain joins TRBV7-8 to TRBJ1-1; D remains unclear. Germline CDR1 SGHVS, CDR2 FQNEAQ. Trimming pared 4 bases from V and 6 bases from J, leaving 9 bases between. This CDR3 spans 12 amino acids. CDR3 region: CASSSRPAEAFF. As DNA, the CDR3 is TGTGCCAGCAGCTCACGTCCGGCTGAAGCTTTCTTT.

This clone was recorded once. Mismatch with germline at one junction end may stem from a read error. V usage is TRBV13 and J usage is TRBJ1-1; D remains unclear. CDR1 is PRHDT and CDR2 is FYEKMQ in the germline V gene (reference sequence). The CDR3 length is 15 residues. The CDR3 protein is CASSTLGTSNAEAFF. The CDR3, as DNA: TGTGCCAGCAGCACCCTGGGTACCTCGAACGCTGAAGCTTTCTTT. The full variable domain, its missing parts supplied by reference TRBV13 and TRBJ1-1, is AAGVIQSPRHLIKEKRETATLKCYPIPRHDTVYWYQQGPGQDPQFLISFYEKMQSDKGSIPDRFSAQQFSDYHSELNMSSLELGDSALYFCASSTLGTSNAEAFFGQGTRLTVV.

J is TRBJ2-5 and V is TRBV18; TRBD2 might be the D (6 bases). V lost 2 bases and J lost 3, with 10 bases in between. The length of the CDR3 is 14 residues. Germline V gives CDR1 KGHSH, CDR2 LQKENI. The chain's CDR3 is CASSPILAEETQYF. The CDR3 coding sequence is TGTGCCAGCTCACCAATATTAGCGGAAGAGACCCAGTACTTC.

The rearrangement joins TRBV5-1 to TRBJ2-3, with 11 positions matching TRBD2. The junction had 5 bases not matched to a gene; V was cut back by 4 bases and J by 4 bases. This CDR3 spans 15 amino acids. The V gene's germline CDR1 is SGHRS and CDR2 YFSETQ. Here the CDR3 reads CASSPPGLAADTQYF. The CDR3 nucleotides read TGCGCCAGCAGCCCCCCGGGACTAGCGGCAGATACGCAGTATTTT.

The rearrangement links TRBV9 to TRBJ2-1, with 7 bases identical to TRBD2. Germline CDR1 is SGDLS and CDR2 is YYNGEE. The V segment lost 0 bases and the J segment 4 bases; nucleotides outside the gene matches: 7. The CDR3 is made up of 16 amino acids. CDR3 in DNA: TGTGCCAGCAGCGTAGGTTTAGGACTAGAATACAATGAGCAGTTCTTC. It yields the protein CASSVGLGLEYNEQFF.

V usage is TRBV6-5 and J usage is TRBJ1-5, with a weak D call TRBD1 (6 bases). From germline, CDR1 is MNHEY and CDR2 SVGAGI. The CDR3 is made up of 14 amino acids. The V end lost 10 bases, the J end lost 2 bases, and 15 bases lay between the germline ends. The CDR3 DNA reads as TGTGCCACCGCTATTGCAGGGGGCAATCAGCCCCAGCATTTT. Protein: CATAIAGGNQPQHF.

V is TRBV10-2 and J is TRBJ1-6; D gene uncertain. There are 15 residues in the CDR3. Germline CDR1 WSHSY, CDR2 SAAADI. V lost 0 bases to trimming and J lost 9 bases, with 12 bases between them. CDR3 in DNA: TGCGCCAGCAGTGAGTCGGGGTCAGGCGTTTCACCCCTCCACTTT. Protein product: CASSESGSGVSPLHF.

This clone appeared a single time. The chain recombines TRBV11-2 with TRBJ1-1, with 12 bases identical to TRBD1. V gave up 5 bases and J gave up 1 base; unmatched junction bases: 11. This CDR3 region has 18 residues. CDR1 is SGHAT, CDR2 FQNNGV, per germline. This CDR3 is CASSGPGQGAIANTEAFF. In DNA form, the CDR3 reads TGTGCCAGCAGCGGGCCGGGACAGGGGGCGATTGCGAACACTGAAGCTTTCTTT.

The chain links TRBV2 to TRBJ2-1; D is unresolved. Trimming left V 1 base short and J 3 bases short, with 10 bases between. The CDR3 contains 15 residues. The germline gives CDR1 SNHLY, CDR2 FYNNEI. CDR3 protein: CASSEDGVGYNEQFF. CDR3 nucleotides: TGTGCCAGCAGTGAAGACGGAGTGGGCTACAATGAGCAGTTCTTC.

The chain employs TRBV5-8 and TRBJ1-6, with D tentatively TRBD1 (5 bases). Germline V gene sequence: CDR1 SGHTS, CDR2 YDEGEE. CDR3 length: 16 residues. V lost 4 bases and J 6 bases, leaving 17 bases between the germline ends. The DNA of the CDR3 is TGTGCCAGCAGCCACGGGGGGTCGCCGGGTAATTCACCCCTCCACTTT. Encoded protein: CASSHGGSPGNSPLHF.